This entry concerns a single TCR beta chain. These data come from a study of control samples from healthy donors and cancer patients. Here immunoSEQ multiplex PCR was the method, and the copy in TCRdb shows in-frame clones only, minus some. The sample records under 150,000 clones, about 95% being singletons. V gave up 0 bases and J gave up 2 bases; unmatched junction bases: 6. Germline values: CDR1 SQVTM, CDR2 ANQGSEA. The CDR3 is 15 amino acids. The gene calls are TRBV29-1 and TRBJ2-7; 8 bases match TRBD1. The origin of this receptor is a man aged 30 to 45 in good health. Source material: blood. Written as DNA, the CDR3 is TGCAGCGTTGAAGATCGGGCAGGGGGCACCTACGAGCAGTACTTC. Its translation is CSVEDRAGGTYEQYF.